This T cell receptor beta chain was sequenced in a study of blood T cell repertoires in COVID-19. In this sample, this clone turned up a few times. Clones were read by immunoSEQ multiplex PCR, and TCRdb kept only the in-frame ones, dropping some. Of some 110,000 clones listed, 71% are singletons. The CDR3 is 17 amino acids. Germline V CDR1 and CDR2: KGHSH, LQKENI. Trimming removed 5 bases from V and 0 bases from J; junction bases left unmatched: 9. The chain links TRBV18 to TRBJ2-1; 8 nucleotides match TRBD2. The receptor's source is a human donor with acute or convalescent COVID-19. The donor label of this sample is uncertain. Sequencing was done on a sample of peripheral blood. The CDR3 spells CASSILAGPSSYNEQFF. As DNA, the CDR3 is TGTGCCAGCTCAATCCTAGCGGGTCCGAGCTCCTACAATGAGCAGTTCTTC.